Listed here are 7 T cell receptor beta chains from one sample, sequenced in a study of cytomegalovirus exposure and HLA in healthy donors. Vbeta (60) and Jbeta (13) primers were used in the PCR. This table comes from immunoSEQ multiplex PCR, and its TCRdb copy is limited to in-frame clones, with some not included. The table includes 170,000 or so clones, about 79% detected once. Sequencing was done on a sample of PBMCs. The source is a man in his fifties or sixties in good health and CMV-seropositive.

This clone showed up just once. This rearrangement joins TRBV5-4 to TRBJ1-2, with unresolved D. Trimming removed 2 bases at V and 8 bases at J, with 7 bases between. Germline lookup yields CDR1 SGHNT and CDR2 YYREEE (reference sequence). This CDR3 has 11 amino acids. The chain's CDR3 is CASSFGGGYTF. DNA for the CDR3: TGTGCCAGCAGCTTCGGAGGAGGCTACACCTTC.

CDR3 region: CASTLIPGGDTQYF. CDR3 nucleotides: TGTGCCAGCACCCTAATCCCCGGCGGAGATACGCAGTATTTT. The gene calls are TRBV7-3 and TRBJ2-3; D not certain. V was pared by 7 bases and J by 5 bases, with 16 bases between. From germline, CDR1 is SGHTA and CDR2 FQGTGA. CDR3 length equals 14 residues.

The chain links TRBV2 to TRBJ2-7; TRBD1 matches at 8 bases. This CDR3 contains 13 residues. Unmatched junction bases numbered 9, after V lost 8 bases and J lost 6 bases. The V gene's germline CDR1 is SNHLY and CDR2 FYNNEI. CDR3 sequence reads: CASGRQGSSEQYV. The DNA for the CDR3 is TGTGCCAGCGGCCGACAGGGGAGTAGCGAGCAGTACGTC.

V gene TRBV4-2 combines with J gene TRBJ1-1; D not resolved. The CDR3 contains 15 residues. V was clipped by 5 bases and J by 0 bases, with 13 bases between them. Germline V gene lookup returns CDR1 LGHNA and CDR2 YNFKEQ. CDR3 in amino acids: CASSLNSLMNTEAFF. The CDR3 coding sequence is TGTGCCAGCAGCTTAAACAGTCTCATGAACACTGAAGCTTTCTTT.

The chain combines TRBV19 with TRBJ2-2, with TRBD1 identical over 8 bases. V was pared by 5 bases and J by 7 bases, with 9 bases of the junction left unmatched. CDR1 and CDR2 (germline): LNHDA, SQIVND (reference sequence). This CDR3 comprises 15 residues. The DNA for the CDR3 is TGTGCCAGTAGTTTCGGACAGGGTGCCATCGGGGAGCTGTTTTTT. Its translation is CASSFGQGAIGELFF.

In this sample, this clone turned up once. The chain recombines TRBV11-3 with TRBJ2-3; no reliable D call. Trimming stripped 1 base from V and 10 bases from J, with 15 bases between. This CDR3 spans 14 amino acids. The germline V gene has CDR1 SGHNT and CDR2 YENEEA. The CDR3 loop reads CASSLVGATHAQYF. CDR3 bases: TGTGCCAGCAGCTTAGTTGGTGCTACCCACGCGCAGTATTTT.

This clone has only a few counts. The chain joins TRBV6-1 to TRBJ2-2, with D perhaps TRBD2 (6 bases). The CDR3 extends over 15 amino acids. CDR1 and CDR2 (germline): MNHNS, SASEGT. Trimming removed 0 bases from V and 6 bases from J, with 11 bases in between. The CDR3 is CASSEAILAAGELFF. CDR3 in DNA: TGTGCCAGCAGTGAAGCGATCTTAGCGGCCGGGGAGCTGTTTTTT.